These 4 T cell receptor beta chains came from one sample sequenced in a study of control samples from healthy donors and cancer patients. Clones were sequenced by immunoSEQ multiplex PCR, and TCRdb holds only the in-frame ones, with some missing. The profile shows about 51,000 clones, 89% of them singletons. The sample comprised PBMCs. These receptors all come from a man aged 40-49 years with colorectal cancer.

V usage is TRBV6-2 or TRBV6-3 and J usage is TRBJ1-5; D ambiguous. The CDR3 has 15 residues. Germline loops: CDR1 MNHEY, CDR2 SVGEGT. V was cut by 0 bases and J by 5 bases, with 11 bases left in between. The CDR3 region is CASSYSLGSDQPQHF. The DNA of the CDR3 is TGTGCCAGCAGTTACTCGCTAGGGAGCGATCAGCCCCAGCATTTT.

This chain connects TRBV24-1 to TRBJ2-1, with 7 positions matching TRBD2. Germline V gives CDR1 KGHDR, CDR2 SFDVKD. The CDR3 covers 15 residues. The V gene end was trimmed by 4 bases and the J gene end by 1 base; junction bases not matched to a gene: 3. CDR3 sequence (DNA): TGTGCCACCAGTGACCCTAGCGGATCCTACAATGAGCAGTTCTTC. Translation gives CATSDPSGSYNEQFF.

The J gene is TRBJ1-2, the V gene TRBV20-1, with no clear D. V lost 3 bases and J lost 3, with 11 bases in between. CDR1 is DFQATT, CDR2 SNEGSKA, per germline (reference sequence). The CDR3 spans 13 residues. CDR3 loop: CSASGFQDYGYTF. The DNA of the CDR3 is TGCAGTGCTAGTGGATTTCAGGACTATGGCTACACCTTC.

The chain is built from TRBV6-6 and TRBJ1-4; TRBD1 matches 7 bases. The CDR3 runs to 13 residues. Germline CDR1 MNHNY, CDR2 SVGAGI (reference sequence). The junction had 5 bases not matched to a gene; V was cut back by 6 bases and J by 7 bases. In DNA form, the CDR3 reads TGTGCCAGCAGCCCCGCAGGGGGTGAAAAACTGTTTTTT. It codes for CASSPAGGEKLFF.